Below, 13 T cell receptor beta chains from the same sample are listed, as sequenced in a study of cytomegalovirus exposure and HLA in healthy donors. PCR primers comprised 60 Vbeta and 13 Jbeta primers. TCRdb keeps only in-frame clones here, not all; method: immunoSEQ multiplex PCR. The table lists over 150,000 clones, more than 60% of them singletons. What was sequenced was PBMCs. These receptors were obtained from a woman aged 60 to 75 in good health and CMV-seropositive.

This clone was detected a few times. The chain has TRBV14 and TRBJ2-6; D may be TRBD2 (5 bases). Trimming stripped 5 bases from V and 0 bases from J, with 14 bases between. The CDR3 is 17 amino acids. Germline V gene lookup returns CDR1 SGHDN and CDR2 FVKESK. CDR3 bases: TGTGCCAGCAGCTTAAGGAGGTCGATCTCTGGGGCCAACGTCCTGACTTTC. Translated: CASSLRRSISGANVLTF.

The rearrangement joins TRBV11-2 to TRBJ2-7; 10 bases agree with TRBD2. The junction had 12 bases not matched to a gene; V was cut back by 3 bases and J by 4 bases. The CDR3 extends over 17 amino acids. Looked up from germline, CDR1 is SGHAT and CDR2 is FQNNGV. The CDR3 sequence: CASSFPTSGKTLYEQYF. CDR3 DNA sequence: TGTGCCAGCAGCTTCCCTACTAGCGGGAAAACCCTTTACGAGCAGTACTTC. Filled out from reference TRBV11-2 and TRBJ2-7, the complete variable domain reads EAGVAQSPRYKIIEKRQSVAFWCNPISGHATLYWYQQILGQGPKLLIQFQNNGVVDDSQLPKDRFSAERLKGVDSTLKIQPAKLEDSAVYLCASSFPTSGKTLYEQYFGPGTRLTVT.

This CDR3 reads CASSDGTSVYTDTQYF. The CDR3 DNA reads TGCGCCAGCAGCGACGGGACTAGCGTATACACAGATACGCAGTATTTT. The chain is built from TRBV4-1 and TRBJ2-3; 10 nucleotides align to TRBD2. Per germline, CDR1 MGHRA and CDR2 YSYEKL. V gave up 5 bases and J gave up 2 bases; unmatched junction bases: 7. The length of the CDR3 is 16 residues.

The V gene is TRBV5-1, the J gene TRBJ2-1; TRBD2 matches at 12 bases. Germline values: CDR1 SGHRS, CDR2 YFSETQ. The CDR3 has 17 residues. Losses at the gene ends were 4 bases for V and 9 bases for J; bases not matched to a gene: 14. CDR3: CASSLMLAGGKSGEQFF. The CDR3, as DNA: TGCGCCAGCAGCCTCATGCTAGCGGGGGGGAAATCGGGTGAGCAGTTCTTC.

In this sample, this clone turned up once. The chain employs TRBV7-2 and TRBJ2-7; 9 bases fit TRBD2. V gave up 1 base and J gave up 5 bases; unmatched junction bases: 3. Germline-derived CDR1 and CDR2 are SGHTA and FQGNSA. This CDR3 is built from 14 residues. DNA for the CDR3: TGTGCCAGCAGCTTAGTCTCTAGCGGGGACGAGCAGTACTTC. Protein product: CASSLVSSGDEQYF.

This clone was seen once. The rearrangement joins TRBV21-1 to TRBJ2-2; the table's D gene call, TRBD1, was not cross checked with the DNA. TRBV21-1 is a documented pseudogene. The CDR3 sequence is 17 residues long. For the CDR3, the DNA is TGTGCCAGCAGATCCGGGACAGGGGGGAGGAGCACCGGGGAGCTGTTTTTT. It encodes CASRSGTGGRSTGELFF.

V and J are TRBV2 and TRBJ2-7, with 8 bases that match TRBD1. The germline V gene encodes CDR1 SNHLY and CDR2 FYNNEI. The CDR3 covers 13 residues. After removal of 10 bases from V and 3 bases from J, the junction contained 8 bases not matched to a gene. The CDR3 region is CANKQGGGYEQYF. CDR3 DNA: TGTGCCAACAAACAGGGGGGAGGCTACGAGCAGTACTTC.

The CDR3 DNA sequence: TGTGCCAGCGGCGAAGACAGCCACAATTCACCCCTCCACTTT. Translation: CASGEDSHNSPLHF. The V and J genes are TRBV7-2 and TRBJ1-6; the D gene is possibly TRBD1 (5 bases). The V end was cut by 8 bases, the J end by 7 bases, with 15 bases between. Germline CDR1 and CDR2: SGHTA and FQGNSA. The CDR3 runs 14 residues.

This chain connects TRBV4-3 to TRBJ2-1, with 9 bases identical to TRBD2. This CDR3 has 16 amino acids. Germline trimming cut 0 bases from V and 0 bases from J; bases unmatched to any gene: 0. Looked up from germline, CDR1 is LGHNA and CDR2 is YSLEER. CDR3 nucleotides: TGCGCCAGCAGCCAAGAGGGACTAGCCTCCTACAATGAGCAGTTCTTC. Translated, it gives CASSQEGLASYNEQFF.

This chain uses TRBV5-4 with TRBJ2-5; 9 bases fit TRBD2. The J call may be incorrect, as the DNA end agrees better with TRBJ2-7. The CDR3 runs to 13 residues. In germline, CDR1 is SGHNT, CDR2 YYREEE (reference sequence). DNA for the CDR3: TGTGCCAGCATAGATAGCGGGAGCGACGAGCAGTACTTC. This encodes CASIDSGSDEQYF.

The CDR3 bases are TGCAGCGTTGCCCTAGCGGTTGAGCAGTTCTTC. This codes for CSVALAVEQFF. The V and J genes are TRBV29-1 and TRBJ2-1; 7 positions agree with TRBD2. The V segment lost 4 bases and the J segment 9 bases; nucleotides outside the gene matches: 3. CDR1 and CDR2 from the germline V gene are SQVTM and ANQGSEA. The length of the CDR3 is 11 residues.

This chain joins TRBV11-2 and TRBJ1-1; 8 bases are shared with TRBD1. This CDR3 has 15 residues. The junction had 7 bases not matched to a gene; V was cut back by 3 bases and J by 4 bases. Germline V gene data show CDR1 as SGHAT and CDR2 as FQNNGV. The CDR3 coding sequence is TGTGCCAGCAGCTTGGCAGGGGGCTTGGCCACTGAAGCTTTCTTT. Its protein is CASSLAGGLATEAFF.

The V call is TRBV7-8, the J call TRBJ1-1, with D unresolved. The V gene lost 1 base and the J gene lost 1 base, with 7 bases spanning the gap. CDR1 is SGHVS, CDR2 FQNEAQ, per germline. This CDR3 region has 14 residues. For the CDR3, the DNA is TGTGCCAGCAGCTTAGTACTCACGAACACTGAAGCTTTCTTT. It encodes CASSLVLTNTEAFF. The full variable domain, in which reference TRBV7-8 and TRBJ1-1 provide the parts outside the CDR3, is GAGVSQSPRYKVAKRGQDVALRCDPISGHVSLFWYQQALGQGPEFLTYFQNEAQLDKSGLPSDRFFAERPEGSVSTLKIQRTQQEDSAVYLCASSLVLTNTEAFFGQGTRLTVV.